The 20 T cell receptor beta chains below were found in one sample sequenced in a study of T cell responses to AZD1222 COVID-19 vaccine. This table comes from immunoSEQ multiplex PCR, and its TCRdb copy is limited to in-frame clones, with some not included. The table lists 150,000 or so clones, around 90% of them singletons, with about 3.7% in the top ten. This material consisted of peripheral blood, taken on day 0 of AZD1222 vaccination. These receptors all stem from an adult in good health.

The V gene is TRBV27, the J gene TRBJ2-7; D is perhaps TRBD1 (6 bases). V lost 6 bases to trimming and J lost 3 bases, with 9 bases between them. Germline V gene lookup returns CDR1 MNHEY and CDR2 SMNVEV (reference sequence). The length of the CDR3 is 12 residues. The CDR3 protein is CASRNRVYEQYF. The CDR3 bases are TGTGCCAGCAGAAACAGGGTCTACGAGCAGTACTTC.

The V gene is TRBV7-7, the J gene TRBJ2-1; D is possibly TRBD1 (5 bases). This CDR3 has 13 amino acids. CDR1 and CDR2 from the germline V gene are SSHAT and FNYEAQ (reference sequence). V lost 1 base and J 6 bases, leaving 7 bases between the germline ends. The CDR3 nucleotides are TGTGCCAGCAGCTTAGACAGGCTCAATGAGCAGTTCTTC. This gives the protein CASSLDRLNEQFF.

This clone occurred once. This sequence joins TRBV3-1 (or the pseudogene TRBV3-2) and TRBJ2-1; 12 bases line up with TRBD2. The CDR3 consists of 21 residues. V was pared by 0 bases and J by 0 bases, with 12 bases of the junction left unmatched. Germline V gene sequence: CDR1 LGHDT, CDR2 YNNKEL (reference sequence). The CDR3 sequence is CASSQDPRRTSGESSYNEQFF. In nucleotides, the CDR3 is TGTGCCAGCAGCCAAGATCCCAGACGGACTAGCGGGGAAAGCTCCTACAATGAGCAGTTCTTC.

The J gene is TRBJ2-7, the V gene TRBV27; no clear D. Germline V gene lookup returns CDR1 MNHEY and CDR2 SMNVEV (reference sequence). The CDR3 loop spans 13 amino acids. V was trimmed by 6 bases and J by 3 bases, leaving 12 bases between them. The CDR3 protein is CASSFRTGYEQYF. CDR3 coding DNA: TGTGCCAGCAGCTTCCGGACGGGCTACGAGCAGTACTTC.

J is TRBJ2-2 and V is TRBV5-1; no firm D call. Germline CDR1 reads SGHRS; CDR2 reads YFSETQ. This CDR3 is 16 amino acids long. V was trimmed by 0 bases and J by 3 bases, leaving 12 bases between them. DNA of the CDR3: TGCGCCAGCAGCTTGGCCCAAGCCCTAGACACCGGGGAGCTGTTTTTT. Translated: CASSLAQALDTGELFF.

This clone showed up just once. V usage is TRBV7-2 and J usage is TRBJ2-5; a weak D match, TRBD2 (5 bases). Germline V CDR1 and CDR2: SGHTA, FQGNSA. This CDR3 region has 14 residues. Trimming cost V 7 bases and J 0 bases, with 12 bases left between them. The CDR3 sequence: CASIPRRNQETQYF. CDR3 DNA sequence: TGTGCCAGCATCCCAAGGAGGAACCAAGAGACCCAGTACTTC.

V and J are TRBV27 and TRBJ1-5; 8 nucleotides match TRBD1. In germline, CDR1 is MNHEY, CDR2 SMNVEV (reference sequence). With 5 bases clipped from V and 6 bases from J, the junction kept 12 bases outside the gene matches. The CDR3 extends over 16 amino acids. CDR3 bases: TGTGCCAGCAGTGCTTCACAGGGGGAGTCGGCTCAGCCCCAGCATTTT. Translated, it gives CASSASQGESAQPQHF.

The rearrangement uses TRBV10-2 and TRBJ1-1; D call uncertain. The CDR3 totals 13 residues. Germline values: CDR1 WSHSY, CDR2 SAAADI. The V gene lost 6 bases and the J gene lost 1 base, with 9 bases spanning the gap. CDR3 in DNA: TGCGCCAGCAGGGAAATTCGGAACACTGAAGCTTTCTTT. Its protein product is CASREIRNTEAFF.

This chain joins TRBV15 and TRBJ1-5; D is undetermined. CDR1 is LNHNV, CDR2 YYDKDF, per germline (reference sequence). The V end lost 5 bases, the J end lost 5 bases, and 13 bases lay between the germline ends. This CDR3 has 14 residues. The CDR3 sequence is CATSFRKGDQPQHF. The CDR3 DNA is TGTGCCACCAGCTTCCGGAAGGGCGATCAGCCCCAGCATTTT.

The V and J genes are TRBV9 and TRBJ2-5, with D perhaps matching TRBD2 (6 bases). The V end was cut by 3 bases, the J end by 4 bases, with 16 bases between. CDR1 SGDLS and CDR2 YYNGEE come from the germline V gene. The length of the CDR3 is 15 residues. The CDR3 nucleotides are TGTGCCAGCAGCGCTGGCCCGGGGGTGCGAGAGACCCAGTACTTC. It yields the protein CASSAGPGVRETQYF.

The chain has TRBV11-2 and TRBJ2-3; 9 bases map to TRBD2. The CDR3 runs to 15 residues. J gave up 3 bases and V 5 bases, and 6 bases lay outside the gene matches. Germline V gene data show CDR1 as SGHAT and CDR2 as FQNNGV. The CDR3 loop is CASSPNSGRTDTQYF. The DNA for the CDR3 is TGTGCCAGCAGCCCAAATAGCGGGAGAACAGATACGCAGTATTTT.

This clone appeared once. J is TRBJ1-1 and V is TRBV18, with 12 nucleotides matching TRBD1. Germline V lookup: CDR1 KGHSH, CDR2 LQKENI. The CDR3 sequence is 16 residues long. V shed 3 bases, J shed 0 bases, and the junction held 2 bases outside the gene matches. CDR3 in amino acids: CASSPGTGGLNTEAFF. The CDR3 DNA reads as TGTGCCAGCTCACCGGGGACAGGGGGCTTGAACACTGAAGCTTTCTTT.

The chain combines TRBV5-1 with TRBJ2-3; D assignment may be TRBD1 or TRBD2 (5 bases each). Germline V CDR1 and CDR2: SGHRS, YFSETQ. The CDR3 spans 15 residues. V was trimmed by 4 bases and J by 5 bases, leaving 17 bases between them. The CDR3 DNA follows: TGCGCCAGCAGCCTCCCGGGACGTCTGGGAGATACGCAGTATTTT. The encoded protein is CASSLPGRLGDTQYF.

The rearrangement uses TRBV5-1 and TRBJ2-1; D call uncertain. This CDR3 contains 14 residues. V was pared by 4 bases and J by 6 bases, with 14 bases between. Germline V lookup: CDR1 SGHRS, CDR2 YFSETQ. The CDR3 reads CASSPVTSFNEQFF. The CDR3 coding sequence is TGCGCCAGCAGCCCAGTGACGTCTTTCAATGAGCAGTTCTTC.

The chain couples TRBV9 to TRBJ2-2; 10 bases line up with TRBD2. This CDR3 has 19 amino acids. Germline V gene data show CDR1 as SGDLS and CDR2 as YYNGEE. V lost 0 bases to trimming and J lost 6 bases; unmatched junction nucleotides: 14. This CDR3 reads CASSVGASGRSEGAGELFF. In DNA form, the CDR3 reads TGTGCCAGCAGCGTAGGAGCTAGCGGGAGAAGTGAGGGTGCCGGGGAGCTGTTTTTT.

This clone was seen only once. V gene TRBV4-2 combines with J gene TRBJ2-1; 9 positions match TRBD2. The junction had 12 bases not matched to a gene; V was cut back by 0 bases and J by 9 bases. The germline gives CDR1 LGHNA, CDR2 YNFKEQ. The CDR3 runs to 17 residues. The CDR3 DNA is TGTGCCAGCAGCCAAGATCCCCCCTGGACTAGCGTCGGTGAGCAGTTCTTC. This sequence encodes CASSQDPPWTSVGEQFF.

The chain uses TRBV9 and TRBJ2-7; TRBD2 aligns across 16 bases. Looked up from germline, CDR1 is SGDLS and CDR2 is YYNGEE. V lost 0 bases to trimming and J lost 1 base; unmatched junction nucleotides: 4. The CDR3 length is 18 residues. The CDR3 protein is CASSVGGLAGGRSYEQYF. The CDR3 nucleotides read TGTGCCAGCAGCGTAGGGGGACTAGCGGGAGGGCGGTCCTACGAGCAGTACTTC.

The rearrangement joins TRBV28 to TRBJ2-7, with 7 bases lining up with TRBD1. CDR3 length equals 15 residues. Germline V gene data show CDR1 as MDHEN and CDR2 as SYDVKM. V trimming: 6 bases; J trimming: 4 bases; junction bases outside the gene matches: 12. Here the CDR3 reads CASSSSPGQRYEQYF. The CDR3 DNA is TGTGCCAGCAGCTCAAGTCCGGGACAGAGATACGAGCAGTACTTC. Together with reference TRBV28 and TRBJ2-7, the CDR3 gives the full variable domain: DVKVTQSSRYLVKRTGEKVFLECVQDMDHENMFWYRQDPGLGLRLIYFSYDVKMKEKGDIPEGYSVSREKKERFSLILESASTNQTSMYLCASSSSPGQRYEQYFGPGTRLTVT.

V and J are TRBV5-1 and TRBJ1-1, with D unresolved. Trimming removed 0 bases from V and 7 bases from J, with 10 bases in between. The germline V gene encodes CDR1 SGHRS and CDR2 YFSETQ. The CDR3 is made up of 13 amino acids. The CDR3 DNA follows: TGCGCCAGCAGCTTGGTGGGGAGCCTTGAAGCTTTCTTT. This translates into CASSLVGSLEAFF.

The J gene is TRBJ2-2, the V gene TRBV7-2, with a possible D match to TRBD2 (6 bases). CDR3 size: 17 residues. The V gene's germline CDR1 is SGHTA and CDR2 FQGNSA. V was clipped by 1 base and J by 0 bases, with 12 bases between them. CDR3 in DNA: TGTGCCAGCAGCTTAGTCCCGGGAGTAGCGAACACCGGGGAGCTGTTTTTT. Translated: CASSLVPGVANTGELFF.